This is a list of T cell receptor beta chains from one sample in a study of blood T cells in healthy people across ages. TCRdb processed the 5' RACE reads anew with MiXCR; each CDR3 protein has one entry. The repertoire holds approximately 1.5 million distinct CDR3 sequences, with approximately 43% as singletons. The source material was blood. These TCRs come from a young woman in good health. Each CDR3 is given with its conserved first and last residue. Fields, in order: J gene, V gene, D gene, clone size, CDR3 DNA, CDR3 protein. The D gene is left open where the match is weak. Clone sizes are given selectively: once, few, many, or a class where the clone is expanded.

TRBJ2-7 | TRBV13 | TRBD1 | few | TGTGCCAGCAGCTTTATGGGGACAGGGGGTCACGAGCAGTACTTC | CASSFMGTGGHEQYF
TRBJ2-7 | TRBV20-1 | . | . | TGCAGTGCTAGAGATCCCAGGTCCTACGAGCAGTACTTC | CSARDPRSYEQYF
TRBJ2-5 | TRBV13 | . | few | TGTGCCAGCAGCTTCAGGGATACCACGGAGACCCAGTACTTC | CASSFRDTTETQYF
TRBJ1-5 | TRBV10-3 | . | . | TGTGCCATCAGTGAAACGGGGCCCCATGGGCCCCAGCATTTT | CAISETGPHGPQHF
TRBJ2-1 | TRBV10-3 | TRBD1 | . | TGTGCCATCAGGGAAGACAGGGTTATTAATGAGCAGTTCTTC | CAIREDRVINEQFF
TRBJ1-1 | TRBV7-9 | TRBD1 | . | TGTGCCAGCAGCCAGGGGACAGGGGCCCCCGAAGCTTTCTTT | CASSQGTGAPEAFF
TRBJ1-1 | TRBV27 | TRBD1 | . | TGTGCCAGCAGTCTTACAGGGGGCCCTAACACTGAAGCTTTCTTT | CASSLTGGPNTEAFF
TRBJ1-2 | TRBV11-2 | TRBD1 | . | TGTGCCAGCAGCTTAGCACCGGGACAGGGCCCACACTATGGCTACACCTTC | CASSLAPGQGPHYGYTF
TRBJ2-5 | TRBV5-1 | TRBD1 | few | TGCGCCAGCAGAGGGGACAGGGAAGAGACCCAGTACTTC | CASRGDREETQYF
TRBJ2-5 | TRBV20-1 | . | few | TGCAGTGCTAGGGAAGATACCGAGACCCAGTACTTC | CSAREDTETQYF
TRBJ2-7 | TRBV20-1 | . | few | TGCAGTGCTACAACCCTGGGGCACCCATCCTACGAGCAGTACTTC | CSATTLGHPSYEQYF
TRBJ2-3 | TRBV20-1 | TRBD2 | few | TGCAGTGCCATAGCGGGAGGGCGGACAGATACGCAGTATTTT | CSAIAGGRTDTQYF
TRBJ2-1 | TRBV6-2/TRBV6-3 | TRBD2 | . | TGTGCCAGCAGTTATGTGCCTAGCGGGAACAATGAGCAGTTCTTC | CASSYVPSGNNEQFF
TRBJ2-1 | TRBV7-8 | . | once | TGTGCCAGCAGCTTTCTGGGAGTAGCAAGACAGGAAAAATTCGAGCAGTTCTTC | CASSFLGVARQEKFEQFF
TRBJ2-1 | TRBV20-1 | . | . | TGCTCGGTTGACAACTACAATGAGCAGTTCTTC | CSVDNYNEQFF
TRBJ1-5 | TRBV20-1 | TRBD1 | . | TGCAGTGCTAGAGGTCGAGGGGGCACAGGGCGGGATCATCAGCCCCAGCATTTT | CSARGRGGTGRDHQPQHF